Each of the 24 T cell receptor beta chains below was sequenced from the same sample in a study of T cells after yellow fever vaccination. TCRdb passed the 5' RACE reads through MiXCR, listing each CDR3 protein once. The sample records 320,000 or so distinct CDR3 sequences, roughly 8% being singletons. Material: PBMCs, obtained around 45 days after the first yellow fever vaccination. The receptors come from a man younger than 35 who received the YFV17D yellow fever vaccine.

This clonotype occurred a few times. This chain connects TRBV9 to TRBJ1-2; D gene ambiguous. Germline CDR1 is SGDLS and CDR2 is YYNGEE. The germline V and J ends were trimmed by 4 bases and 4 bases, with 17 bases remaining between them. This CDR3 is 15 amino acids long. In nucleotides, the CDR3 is TGTGCCAGCAGCCCGACCCCGACGGAGCGCTATGGCTACACCTTC. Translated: CASSPTPTERYGYTF.

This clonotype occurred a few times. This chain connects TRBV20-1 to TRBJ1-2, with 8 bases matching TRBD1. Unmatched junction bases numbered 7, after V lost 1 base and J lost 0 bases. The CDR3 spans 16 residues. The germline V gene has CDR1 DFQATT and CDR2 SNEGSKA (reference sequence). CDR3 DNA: TGCAGTGCTAGAGGGTATGGACAGGGCTCTAACTATGGCTACACCTTC. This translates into CSARGYGQGSNYGYTF.

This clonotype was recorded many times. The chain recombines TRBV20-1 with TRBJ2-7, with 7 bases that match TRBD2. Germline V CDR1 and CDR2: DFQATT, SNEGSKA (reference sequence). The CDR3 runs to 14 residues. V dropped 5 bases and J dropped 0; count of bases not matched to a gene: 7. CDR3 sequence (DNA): TGCAGTGCTCCCCGGCGGGGGAGCTCCTACGAGCAGTACGTC. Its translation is CSAPRRGSSYEQYV.

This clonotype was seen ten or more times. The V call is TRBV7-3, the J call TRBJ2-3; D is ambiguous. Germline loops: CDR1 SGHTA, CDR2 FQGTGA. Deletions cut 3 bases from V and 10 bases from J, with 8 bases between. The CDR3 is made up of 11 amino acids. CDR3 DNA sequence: TGTGCCAGCAGCTTTTTTAGAGCGCAGTATTTT. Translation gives CASSFFRAQYF.

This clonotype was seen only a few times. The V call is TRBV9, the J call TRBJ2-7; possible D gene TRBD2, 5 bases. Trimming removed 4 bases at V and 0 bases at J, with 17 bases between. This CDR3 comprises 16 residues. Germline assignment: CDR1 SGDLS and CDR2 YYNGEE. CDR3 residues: CASSPAPGKLSYEQYF. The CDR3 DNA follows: TGTGCCAGCAGCCCAGCGCCGGGGAAGCTCTCCTACGAGCAGTACTTC.

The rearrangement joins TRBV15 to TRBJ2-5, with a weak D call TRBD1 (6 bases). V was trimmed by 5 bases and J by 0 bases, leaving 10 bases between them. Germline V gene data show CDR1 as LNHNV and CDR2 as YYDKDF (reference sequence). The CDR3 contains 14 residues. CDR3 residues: CATSLGTNQETQYF. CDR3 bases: TGTGCCACCAGCCTGGGGACAAACCAAGAGACCCAGTACTTC.

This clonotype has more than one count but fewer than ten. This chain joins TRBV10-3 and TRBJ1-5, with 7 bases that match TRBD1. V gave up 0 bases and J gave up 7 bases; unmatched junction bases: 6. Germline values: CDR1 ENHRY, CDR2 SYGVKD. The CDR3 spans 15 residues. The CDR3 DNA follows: TGTGCCATCAGTGAGTCGACGACAGGGATCCAGCCCCAGCATTTT. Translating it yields CAISESTTGIQPQHF.

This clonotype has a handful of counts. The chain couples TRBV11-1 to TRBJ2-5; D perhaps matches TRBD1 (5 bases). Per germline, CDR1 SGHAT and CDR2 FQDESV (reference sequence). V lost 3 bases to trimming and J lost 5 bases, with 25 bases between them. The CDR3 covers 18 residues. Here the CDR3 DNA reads TGTGCCAGCAGCTTTTTCCCCCCAGGGATCCGAAAAGAGGAGACCCAGTACTTC. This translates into CASSFFPPGIRKEETQYF.

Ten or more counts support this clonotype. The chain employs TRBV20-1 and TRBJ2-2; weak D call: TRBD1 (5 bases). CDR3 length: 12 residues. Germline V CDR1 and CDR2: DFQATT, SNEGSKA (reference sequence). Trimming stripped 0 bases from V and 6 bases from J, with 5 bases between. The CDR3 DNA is TGCAGTGCTAGAGAAGGGGCCGGGGAGCTGTTTTTT. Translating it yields CSAREGAGELFF.

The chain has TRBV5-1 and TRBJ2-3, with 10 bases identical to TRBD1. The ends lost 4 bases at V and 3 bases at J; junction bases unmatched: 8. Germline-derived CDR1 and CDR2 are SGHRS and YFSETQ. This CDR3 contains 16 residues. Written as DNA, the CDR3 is TGCGCCAGCAGCGCAACCGGGACAGGGGTGACAGATACGCAGTATTTT. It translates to CASSATGTGVTDTQYF.

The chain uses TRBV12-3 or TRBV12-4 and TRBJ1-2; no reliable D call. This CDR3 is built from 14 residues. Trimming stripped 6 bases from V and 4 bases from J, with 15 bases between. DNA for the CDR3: TGTGCCAGCAGCCCCAATATTAGACTCTATGGCTACACCTTC. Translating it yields CASSPNIRLYGYTF.

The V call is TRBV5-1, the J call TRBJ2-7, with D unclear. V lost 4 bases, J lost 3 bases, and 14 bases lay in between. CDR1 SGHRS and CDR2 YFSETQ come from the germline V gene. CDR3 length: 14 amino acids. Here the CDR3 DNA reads TGCGCCAGCAGCCCTCAGAACGTTTTCTACGAGCAGTACTTC. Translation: CASSPQNVFYEQYF.

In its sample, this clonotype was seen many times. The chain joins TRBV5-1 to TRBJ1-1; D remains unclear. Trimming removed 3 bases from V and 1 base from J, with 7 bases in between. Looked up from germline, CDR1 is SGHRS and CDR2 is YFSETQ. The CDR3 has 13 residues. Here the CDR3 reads CASSSDGNTEAFF. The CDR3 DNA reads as TGCGCCAGCAGCTCGGACGGGAACACTGAAGCTTTCTTT.

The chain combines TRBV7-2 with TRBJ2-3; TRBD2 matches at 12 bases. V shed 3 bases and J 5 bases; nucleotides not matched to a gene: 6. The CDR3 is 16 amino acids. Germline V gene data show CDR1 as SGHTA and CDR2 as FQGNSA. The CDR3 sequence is CASSFTLAGGKDTQYF. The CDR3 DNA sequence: TGTGCCAGCAGCTTTACCCTAGCGGGGGGGAAAGATACGCAGTATTTT.

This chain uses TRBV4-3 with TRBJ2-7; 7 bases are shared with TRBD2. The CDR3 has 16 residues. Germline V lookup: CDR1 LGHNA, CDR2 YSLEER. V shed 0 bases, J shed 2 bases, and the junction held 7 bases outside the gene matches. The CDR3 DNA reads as TGCGCCAGCAGCCAAGAACGGGGGGACCCTGCCTACGAGCAGTACTTC. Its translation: CASSQERGDPAYEQYF.

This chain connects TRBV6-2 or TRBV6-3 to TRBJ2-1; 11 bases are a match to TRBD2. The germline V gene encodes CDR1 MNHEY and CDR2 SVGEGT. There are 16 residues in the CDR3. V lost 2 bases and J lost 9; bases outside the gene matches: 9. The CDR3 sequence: CASSYRGGLADGEQFF. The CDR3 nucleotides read TGTGCCAGCAGTTACAGGGGGGGACTAGCGGATGGTGAGCAGTTCTTC.

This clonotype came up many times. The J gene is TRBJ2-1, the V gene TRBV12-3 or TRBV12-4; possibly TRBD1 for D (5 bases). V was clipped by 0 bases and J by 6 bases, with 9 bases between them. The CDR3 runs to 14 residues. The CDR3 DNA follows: TGTGCCAGCAGTTTAGCCGGGCAGGGCAATGAGCAGTTCTTC. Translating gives CASSLAGQGNEQFF.

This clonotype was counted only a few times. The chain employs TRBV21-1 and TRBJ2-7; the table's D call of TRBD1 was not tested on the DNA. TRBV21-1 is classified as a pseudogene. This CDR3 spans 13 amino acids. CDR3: CASSKEQAAEQYF. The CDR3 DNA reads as TGTGCCAGCAGCAAAGAACAGGCGGCGGAGCAGTACTTC.

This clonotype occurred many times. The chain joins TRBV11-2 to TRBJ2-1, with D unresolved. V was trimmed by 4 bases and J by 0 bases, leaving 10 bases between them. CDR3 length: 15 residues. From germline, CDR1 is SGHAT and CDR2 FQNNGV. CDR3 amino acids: CASSSWASSYNEQFF. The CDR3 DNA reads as TGTGCCAGCAGCTCTTGGGCTAGCTCCTACAATGAGCAGTTCTTC.

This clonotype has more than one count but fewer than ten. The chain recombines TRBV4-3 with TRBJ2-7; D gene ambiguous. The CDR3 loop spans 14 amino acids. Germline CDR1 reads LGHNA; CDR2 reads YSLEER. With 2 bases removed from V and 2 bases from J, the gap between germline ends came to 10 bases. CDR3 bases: TGCGCCAGCAGCCAACGACTTGAAACCTACGAGCAGTACTTC. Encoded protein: CASSQRLETYEQYF.

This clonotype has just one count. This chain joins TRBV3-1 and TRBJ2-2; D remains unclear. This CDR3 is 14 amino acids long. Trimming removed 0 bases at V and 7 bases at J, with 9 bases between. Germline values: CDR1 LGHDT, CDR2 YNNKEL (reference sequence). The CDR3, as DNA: TGTGCCAGCAGCCAAGAAAGGTCCATCGGGGAGCTGTTTTTT. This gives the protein CASSQERSIGELFF.

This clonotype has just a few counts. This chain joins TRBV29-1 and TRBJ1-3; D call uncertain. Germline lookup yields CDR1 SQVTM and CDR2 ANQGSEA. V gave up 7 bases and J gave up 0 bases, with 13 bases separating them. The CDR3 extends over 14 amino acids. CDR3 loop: CSALDPNSGNTIYF. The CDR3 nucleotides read TGCAGCGCCTTGGACCCTAACTCTGGAAACACCATATATTTT.

The CDR3 nucleotides are TGCAGTGCTGGGAGACCCTTTACAGGAACTGAAGCTTTCTTT. Residues: CSAGRPFTGTEAFF. V gene TRBV20-1 combines with J gene TRBJ1-1; the D gene is possibly TRBD1 (5 bases). The CDR3 has 14 amino acids. V was clipped by 5 bases and J by 5 bases, with 18 bases between them. Germline V CDR1 and CDR2: DFQATT, SNEGSKA (reference sequence).

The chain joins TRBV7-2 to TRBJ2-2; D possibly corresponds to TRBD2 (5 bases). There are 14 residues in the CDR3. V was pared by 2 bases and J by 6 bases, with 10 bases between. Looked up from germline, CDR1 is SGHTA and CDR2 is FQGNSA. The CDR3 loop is CASSLQRDAGELFF. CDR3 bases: TGTGCCAGCAGCTTACAGAGGGATGCCGGGGAGCTGTTTTTT.